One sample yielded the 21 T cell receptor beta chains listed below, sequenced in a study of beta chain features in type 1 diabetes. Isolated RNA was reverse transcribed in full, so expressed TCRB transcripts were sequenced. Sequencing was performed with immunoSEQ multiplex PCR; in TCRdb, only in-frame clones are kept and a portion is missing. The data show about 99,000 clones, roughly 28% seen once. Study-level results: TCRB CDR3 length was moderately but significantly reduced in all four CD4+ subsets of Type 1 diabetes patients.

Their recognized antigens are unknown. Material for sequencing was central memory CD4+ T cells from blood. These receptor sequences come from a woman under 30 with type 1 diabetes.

In nucleotides, the CDR3 is TGCAGCGTGAATGGCCTGGGACTAGCGCTCTATGAGCAGTTCTTC. Amino acids: CSVNGLGLALYEQFF. The chain combines TRBV29-1 with TRBJ2-1; 10 bases fit TRBD2. This CDR3 spans 15 amino acids. Germline loops: CDR1 SQVTM, CDR2 ANQGSEA. Unmatched junction bases numbered 13, after V lost 6 bases and J lost 8 bases.

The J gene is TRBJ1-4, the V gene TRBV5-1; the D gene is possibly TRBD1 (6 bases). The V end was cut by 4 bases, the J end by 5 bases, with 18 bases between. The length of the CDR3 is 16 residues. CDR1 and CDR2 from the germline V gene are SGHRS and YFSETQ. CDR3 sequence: CASSAQSQGGNEKLFF. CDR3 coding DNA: TGCGCCAGCAGCGCCCAATCACAGGGTGGAAATGAAAAACTGTTTTTT.

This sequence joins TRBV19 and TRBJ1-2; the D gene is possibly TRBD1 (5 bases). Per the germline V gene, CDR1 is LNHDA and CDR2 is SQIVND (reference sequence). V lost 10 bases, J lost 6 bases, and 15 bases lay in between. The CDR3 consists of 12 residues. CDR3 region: CATYGPGNGYTF. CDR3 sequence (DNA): TGTGCCACTTATGGGCCAGGGAATGGCTACACCTTC.

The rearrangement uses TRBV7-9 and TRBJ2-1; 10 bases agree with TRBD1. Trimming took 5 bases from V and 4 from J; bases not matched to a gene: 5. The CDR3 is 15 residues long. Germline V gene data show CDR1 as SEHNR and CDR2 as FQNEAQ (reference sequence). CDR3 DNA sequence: TGTGCCAGCAGCCAGACAGGGGGCATATACAATGAGCAGTTCTTC. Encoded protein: CASSQTGGIYNEQFF.

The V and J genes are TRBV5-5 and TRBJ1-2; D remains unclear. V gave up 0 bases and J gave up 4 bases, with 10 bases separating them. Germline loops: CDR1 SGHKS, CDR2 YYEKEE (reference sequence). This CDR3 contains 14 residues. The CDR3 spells CASSLDRHFYGYTF. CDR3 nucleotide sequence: TGTGCCAGCAGCTTGGACAGACACTTCTATGGCTACACCTTC.

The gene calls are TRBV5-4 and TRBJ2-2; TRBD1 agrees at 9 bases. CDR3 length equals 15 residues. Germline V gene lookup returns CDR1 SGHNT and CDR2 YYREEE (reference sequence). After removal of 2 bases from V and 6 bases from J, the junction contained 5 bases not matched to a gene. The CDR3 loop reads CASSLRDREAGELFF. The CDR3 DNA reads TGTGCCAGCAGCTTACGGGACAGGGAGGCCGGGGAGCTGTTTTTT.

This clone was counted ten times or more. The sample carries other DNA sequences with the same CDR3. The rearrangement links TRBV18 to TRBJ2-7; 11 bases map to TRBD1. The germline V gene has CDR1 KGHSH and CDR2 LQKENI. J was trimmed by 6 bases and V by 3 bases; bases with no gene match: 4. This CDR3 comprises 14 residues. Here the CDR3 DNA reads TGTGCCAGCTCACCCCCCGGGACAGGGGGCGAGCAGTACTTC. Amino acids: CASSPPGTGGEQYF.

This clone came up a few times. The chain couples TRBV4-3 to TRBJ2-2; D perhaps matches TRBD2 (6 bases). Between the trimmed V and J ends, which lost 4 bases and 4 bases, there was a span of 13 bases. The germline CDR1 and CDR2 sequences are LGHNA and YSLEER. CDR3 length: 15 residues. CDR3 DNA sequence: TGCGCCAGCAGCCCGGACTACAGTGTCACCGGGGAGCTGTTTTTT. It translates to CASSPDYSVTGELFF.

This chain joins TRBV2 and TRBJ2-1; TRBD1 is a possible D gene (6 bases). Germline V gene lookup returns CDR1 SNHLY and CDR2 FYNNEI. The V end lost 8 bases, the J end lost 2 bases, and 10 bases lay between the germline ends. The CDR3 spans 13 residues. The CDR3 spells CASEQGTYNEQFF. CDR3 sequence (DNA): TGTGCCAGCGAACAGGGAACCTACAATGAGCAGTTCTTC.

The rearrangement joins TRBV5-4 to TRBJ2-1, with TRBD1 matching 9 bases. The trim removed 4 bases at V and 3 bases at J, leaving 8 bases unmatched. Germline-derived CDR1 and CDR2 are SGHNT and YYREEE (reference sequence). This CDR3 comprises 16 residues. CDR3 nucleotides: TGTGCCAGCAGCCCCCCCCCGGACAGGGGCTACAATGAGCAGTTCTTC. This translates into CASSPPPDRGYNEQFF.

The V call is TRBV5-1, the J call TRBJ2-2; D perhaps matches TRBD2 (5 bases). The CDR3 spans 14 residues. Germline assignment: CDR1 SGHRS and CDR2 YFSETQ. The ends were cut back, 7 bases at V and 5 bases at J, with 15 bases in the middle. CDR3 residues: CASSGTSFTGELFF. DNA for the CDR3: TGCGCCAGCTCGGGAACTAGTTTTACCGGGGAGCTGTTTTTT.

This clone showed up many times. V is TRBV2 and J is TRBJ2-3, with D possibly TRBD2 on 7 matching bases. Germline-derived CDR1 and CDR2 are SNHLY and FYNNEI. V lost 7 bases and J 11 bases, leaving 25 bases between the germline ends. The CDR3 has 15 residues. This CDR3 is CASKGGAGEVRKQYF. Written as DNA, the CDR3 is TGTGCCAGCAAAGGGGGGGCGGGAGAGGTGAGGAAGCAGTATTTT.

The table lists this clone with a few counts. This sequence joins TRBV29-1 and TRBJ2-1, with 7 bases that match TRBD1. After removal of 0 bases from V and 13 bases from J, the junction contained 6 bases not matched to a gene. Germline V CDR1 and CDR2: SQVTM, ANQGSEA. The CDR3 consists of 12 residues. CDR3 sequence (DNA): TGCAGCGTTGAAGAGGTGGGACAGCGCCAGTTCTTC. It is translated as CSVEEVGQRQFF.

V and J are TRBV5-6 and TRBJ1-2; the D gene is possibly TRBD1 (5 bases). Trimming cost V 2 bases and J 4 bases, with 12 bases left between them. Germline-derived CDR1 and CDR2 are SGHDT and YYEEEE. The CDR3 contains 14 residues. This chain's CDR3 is CASSFAGRRYGYTF. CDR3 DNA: TGTGCCAGCAGCTTCGCAGGGCGTCGCTATGGCTACACCTTC.

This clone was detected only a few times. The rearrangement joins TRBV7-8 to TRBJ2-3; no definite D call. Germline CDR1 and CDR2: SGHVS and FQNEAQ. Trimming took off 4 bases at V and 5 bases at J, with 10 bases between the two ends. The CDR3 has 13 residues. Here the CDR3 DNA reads TGTGCCAGCAGCTCTGGCCACCTAGATACGCAGTATTTT. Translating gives CASSSGHLDTQYF.

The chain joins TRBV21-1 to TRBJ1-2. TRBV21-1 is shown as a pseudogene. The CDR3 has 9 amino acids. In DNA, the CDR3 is TGTGCCAGACTTTATGGCTACACCTTC. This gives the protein CARLYGYTF.

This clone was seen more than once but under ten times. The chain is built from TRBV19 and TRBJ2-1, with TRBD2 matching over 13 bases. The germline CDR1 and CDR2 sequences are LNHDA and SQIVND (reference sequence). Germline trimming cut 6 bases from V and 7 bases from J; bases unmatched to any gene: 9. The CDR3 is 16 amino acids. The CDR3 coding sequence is TGTGCCAGTAGACCGCCAGGGACTAGCGGGGTGAATGAGCAGTTCTTC. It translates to CASRPPGTSGVNEQFF.

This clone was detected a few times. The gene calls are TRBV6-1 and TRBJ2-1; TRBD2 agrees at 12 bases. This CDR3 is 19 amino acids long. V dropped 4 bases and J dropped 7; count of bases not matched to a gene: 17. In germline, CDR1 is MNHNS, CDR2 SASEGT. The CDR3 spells CASSGQTSKTSGRTNEQFF. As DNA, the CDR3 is TGTGCCAGCAGTGGACAGACCTCGAAGACTAGCGGGAGAACTAATGAGCAGTTCTTC.

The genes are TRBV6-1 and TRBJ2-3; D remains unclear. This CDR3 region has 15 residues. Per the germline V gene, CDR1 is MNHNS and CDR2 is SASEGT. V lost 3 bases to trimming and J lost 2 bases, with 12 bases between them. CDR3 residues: CASSESVGSTDTQYF. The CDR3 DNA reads TGTGCCAGCAGTGAGTCGGTCGGGTCCACAGATACGCAGTATTTT.

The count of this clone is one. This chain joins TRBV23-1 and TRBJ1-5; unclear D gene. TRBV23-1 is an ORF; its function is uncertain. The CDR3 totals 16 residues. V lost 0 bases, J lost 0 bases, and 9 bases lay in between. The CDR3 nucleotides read TGCGCCAGCAGTCAATCGAAAGAGTATAGCAATCAGCCCCAGCATTTT. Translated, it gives CASSQSKEYSNQPQHF.

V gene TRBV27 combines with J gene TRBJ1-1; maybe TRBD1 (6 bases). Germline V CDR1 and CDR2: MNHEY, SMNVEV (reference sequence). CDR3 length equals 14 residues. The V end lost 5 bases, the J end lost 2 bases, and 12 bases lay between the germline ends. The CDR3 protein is CASSIDRSNTEAFF. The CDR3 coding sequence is TGTGCCAGCAGTATCGACAGGAGCAACACTGAAGCTTTCTTT.